This is a list of T cell receptor beta chains from one sample in a study of patients and donors after allogeneic stem cell transplantation. MiXCR, run by TCRdb on the RT-PCR reads, gives a single entry per CDR3 protein. This table has hundreds of thousands of distinct CDR3 sequences, roughly 13% appearing once. The source material was blood, either unsorted or a sorted T cell fraction (not recorded which). The source is a human donor who was either an allogeneic HSCT recipient or a stem cell or donor lymphocyte infusion donor (not recorded which). It is not recorded whose cells these are; they may come from a transplant donor. Each CDR3 is given without its conserved first and last residue.

j_gene: TRBJ2-7
v_gene: TRBV21-1
CDR3aa: ASSKAGTGLVSYEQY

j_gene: TRBJ1-1
v_gene: TRBV5-1
CDR3aa: ASRPGGTENTEAF

j_gene: TRBJ2-6
v_gene: TRBV3-1
CDR3aa: ASSRDWDRVSGANVLT

j_gene: TRBJ2-5
v_gene: TRBV5-8
CDR3aa: ASMLGTGRQETQY

j_gene: TRBJ1-2
v_gene: TRBV6-1
CDR3aa: ATSAGQGPYGYT

j_gene: TRBJ2-2
v_gene: TRBV5-1
CDR3aa: ASSLQGGDTGELF

j_gene: TRBJ1-1
v_gene: TRBV6-1
CDR3aa: ASSGFGTGLLYTEAF

j_gene: TRBJ2-3
v_gene: TRBV5-6
CDR3aa: ASSTGGEDDTQF

j_gene: TRBJ2-7
v_gene: TRBV5-1
CDR3aa: ASSFYGEKY

j_gene: TRBJ1-1
v_gene: TRBV10-1
CDR3aa: ASSPDEGTEAF

j_gene: TRBJ2-4
v_gene: TRBV11-2
CDR3aa: ASSSAVLAKNIQY

j_gene: TRBJ2-5
v_gene: TRBV3-1
CDR3aa: ASSYRRGQETQY

j_gene: TRBJ2-3
v_gene: TRBV27
CDR3aa: ASSLTRLTDTQY

j_gene: TRBJ1-1
v_gene: TRBV18
CDR3aa: ASSPIGGTNTEAF

j_gene: TRBJ1-3
v_gene: TRBV11-2
CDR3aa: ASSSGWSRGNTIY

j_gene: TRBJ1-2
v_gene: TRBV12-3/TRBV12-4
CDR3aa: ASSSSSGEGYT

j_gene: TRBJ1-6
v_gene: TRBV7-2
CDR3aa: ASSGDTYSSYNSPLH

j_gene: TRBJ2-7
v_gene: TRBV29-1
CDR3aa: SVEGLAFGEQY

j_gene: TRBJ2-1
v_gene: TRBV18
CDR3aa: ASSLAGGLTYNEQF

j_gene: TRBJ2-1
v_gene: TRBV7-6
CDR3aa: ASNPRGGGGGSSYNEQF

j_gene: TRBJ2-1
v_gene: TRBV6-1
CDR3aa: ASSPQVRGGRVEQF

j_gene: TRBJ1-2
v_gene: TRBV11-2
CDR3aa: ASSLRDRVLPSNYGYT

j_gene: TRBJ2-1
v_gene: TRBV7-9
CDR3aa: ASSLDGNEQF

j_gene: TRBJ1-6
v_gene: TRBV12-3/TRBV12-4
CDR3aa: ASSSAGTSHNSPLH

j_gene: TRBJ2-7
v_gene: TRBV12-3/TRBV12-4
CDR3aa: ASSHIAGGRKYEQY

j_gene: TRBJ1-5
v_gene: TRBV5-1
CDR3aa: ASSETGDADQPQH

j_gene: TRBJ2-2
v_gene: TRBV21-1
CDR3aa: ARRSDTGELF

j_gene: TRBJ2-5
v_gene: TRBV15
CDR3aa: ATSNGPRETQY

j_gene: TRBJ2-5
v_gene: TRBV10-2
CDR3aa: ASSRDRQETQY

j_gene: TRBJ1-6
v_gene: TRBV7-8
CDR3aa: ASSSIPGGGNNSPLH

j_gene: TRBJ2-1
v_gene: TRBV11-2
CDR3aa: ASSQFLPPGRGHEQF

j_gene: TRBJ2-1
v_gene: TRBV3-1
CDR3aa: ASSRSGTSANEQF

j_gene: TRBJ2-3
v_gene: TRBV7-3
CDR3aa: ASSSTPGLAGTDTQY

j_gene: TRBJ1-1
v_gene: TRBV29-1
CDR3aa: SAGTGGSTEAF

j_gene: TRBJ1-4
v_gene: TRBV27
CDR3aa: ASRLKEKLF

j_gene: TRBJ2-2
v_gene: TRBV9
CDR3aa: ASSARPIGALGELF

j_gene: TRBJ1-4
v_gene: TRBV27
CDR3aa: ATLKGRGRVTNEKLF

j_gene: TRBJ1-2
v_gene: TRBV30
CDR3aa: AWSEGTGRGYT

j_gene: TRBJ2-1
v_gene: TRBV7-2
CDR3aa: ASSLSGESSYNEQF

j_gene: TRBJ2-7
v_gene: TRBV5-8
CDR3aa: ASSPNIVSGSSEQY

j_gene: TRBJ2-3
v_gene: TRBV9
CDR3aa: ASSVGWGADTQY

j_gene: TRBJ1-1
v_gene: TRBV7-9
CDR3aa: ASSFPPAFDTEAF

j_gene: TRBJ2-1
v_gene: TRBV3-1
CDR3aa: ASTRQGGNNKQF

j_gene: TRBJ1-4
v_gene: TRBV7-9
CDR3aa: ASSPSVSNSEKLF

j_gene: TRBJ2-7
v_gene: TRBV16
CDR3aa: ASSQSQVHEQY

j_gene: TRBJ2-1
v_gene: TRBV19
CDR3aa: AAGPTGSYNEQF

j_gene: TRBJ2-7
v_gene: TRBV18
CDR3aa: ASSFAGTGGYEQY